This is a list of T cell receptor beta chains from one sample in a study of cytomegalovirus exposure and HLA in healthy donors. Repertoires were generated with immunoSEQ multiplex PCR, while TCRdb's copy carries only in-frame clones and drops some. The sample lists more than 110,000 clones, approximately 94% occurring once. The sample taken for sequencing was PBMCs. The origin of the receptors is a man aged 18 to 30 in good health and CMV-seropositive. Both conserved end residues are part of each CDR3. The D gene is left open where the match is weak. Clone size is stated in some rows and not others, as once, few, many or a class when expanded.

clone size	D gene	V gene	J gene	CDR3 protein	CDR3 DNA
.	TRBD2	TRBV5-1	TRBJ2-1	CASSLESGAYNEQFF	TGCGCCAGCAGCTTGGAGAGCGGGGCCTACAATGAGCAGTTCTTC
.	TRBD1	TRBV5-1	TRBJ1-4	CASSLGGTGSEKLFF	TGCGCCAGCAGCTTGGGGGGGACAGGGTCTGAAAAACTGTTTTTT
.	TRBD1	TRBV2	TRBJ1-2	CASTSLSGGWGYTF	TGTGCCAGCACGTCCCTCTCAGGGGGCTGGGGCTACACCTTC
.	TRBD2	TRBV9	TRBJ2-2	CASSVGTRLSTGELFF	TGTGCCAGCAGCGTAGGGACTAGGCTTTCCACCGGGGAGCTGTTTTTT
.	TRBD1	TRBV28	TRBJ2-7	CASRPDRGSDEQYF	TGTGCCAGCAGGCCCGACAGGGGCTCTGACGAGCAGTACTTC
.	.	TRBV5-1	TRBJ2-5	CASSGFGHSETQYF	TGCGCCAGCAGTGGGTTTGGACACTCAGAGACCCAGTACTTC
once	TRBD2	TRBV19	TRBJ2-1	CASLKSPGGLYNEQFF	TGTGCCAGTTTAAAGTCTCCGGGAGGGTTATACAATGAGCAGTTCTTC
once	TRBD2	TRBV2	TRBJ2-1	CASSEGLAGVYNEQFF	TGTGCCAGCAGTGAAGGACTAGCGGGAGTCTACAATGAGCAGTTCTTC
.	.	TRBV2	TRBJ2-1	CASSLTTAYNEQFF	TGTGCCAGCAGTCTCACGACAGCTTACAATGAGCAGTTCTTC
.	.	TRBV6-1	TRBJ2-5	CASSFDRRGTQYF	TGTGCCAGCAGTTTCGACCGGCGGGGGACCCAGTACTTC
.	.	TRBV11-2	TRBJ2-3	CASSPQKLGTQYF	TGTGCCAGCAGCCCTCAGAAACTAGGTACGCAGTATTTT
.	.	TRBV6-1	TRBJ1-1	CASSELEGLGTEAFF	TGTGCCAGCAGTGAACTAGAGGGATTGGGCACTGAAGCTTTCTTT
.	.	TRBV5-5	TRBJ2-7	CASSDDSYEQYF	TGTGCCAGCAGCGACGACAGCTACGAGCAGTACTTC
.	.	TRBV2	TRBJ1-5	CASSGTRGGNQPQHF	TGTGCCAGCAGTGGGACTAGGGGAGGTAATCAGCCCCAGCATTTT
.	TRBD2	TRBV15	TRBJ2-3	CATKPGLAGPTDTQYF	TGTGCCACCAAGCCGGGACTAGCGGGACCCACAGATACGCAGTATTTT
.	TRBD1	TRBV27	TRBJ2-7	CASMGPLQGYTLYEQYF	TGTGCCAGCATGGGGCCCTTACAGGGGTATACCCTCTACGAGCAGTACTTC
.	TRBD2	TRBV2	TRBJ2-1	CASSDGTSGRASQFF	TGTGCCAGCAGTGATGGGACTAGCGGGAGGGCCTCTCAGTTCTTC
.	.	TRBV7-9	TRBJ2-5	CASSLPPGETQYF	TGTGCCAGCAGCTTACCCCCAGGAGAGACCCAGTACTTC
.	TRBD2	TRBV4-1	TRBJ2-3	CASSLPFDSGRFTDTQYF	TGCGCCAGCAGCCTCCCCTTCGATAGCGGGAGGTTCACAGATACGCAGTATTTT
.	.	TRBV28	TRBJ1-2	CASSPMWGGNGYTF	TGTGCCAGCAGTCCCATGTGGGGGGGGAATGGCTACACCTTC
.	.	TRBV18	TRBJ1-6	CASSPTQAYNSPLHF	TGTGCCAGCTCACCAACTCAGGCCTATAATTCACCCCTCCACTTT
.	TRBD1	TRBV9	TRBJ2-1	CASSEQGPTSEQFF	TGTGCCAGCAGCGAACAGGGGCCCACATCTGAGCAGTTCTTC
.	.	TRBV29-1	TRBJ1-2	CSVVFQGYYGYTF	TGCAGCGTTGTGTTTCAGGGTTACTATGGCTACACCTTC
.	.	TRBV21-1	TRBJ2-5	CASSPHGTGSESKETQYF	TGTGCCAGCAGCCCCCACGGGACAGGTTCCGAATCTAAAGAGACCCAGTACTTC
.	TRBD1	TRBV28	TRBJ1-6	CASRPTGTAISSLHF	TGTGCCAGCAGACCGACCGGGACAGCAATCAGTTCCCTCCACTTT
.	TRBD1	TRBV6-5	TRBJ2-7	CASSLSGTATYEQYF	TGTGCCAGCAGTTTATCCGGGACAGCTACCTACGAGCAGTACTTC
.	TRBD1	TRBV18	TRBJ2-1	CASSLGWDRGPNNEQFF	TGTGCCAGCTCACTCGGATGGGACAGGGGCCCAAACAATGAGCAGTTCTTC
.	TRBD1	TRBV7-2	TRBJ2-2	CASIRDRGTGELFF	TGTGCCAGCATCCGGGACAGGGGCACCGGGGAGCTGTTTTTT
.	TRBD1	TRBV20-1	TRBJ2-5	CSGRGTETQYF	TGCAGTGGCAGGGGGACAGAGACCCAGTACTTC
.	TRBD1	TRBV28	TRBJ1-1	CAGKGAYTEAFF	TGTGCCGGGAAGGGGGCGTATACTGAAGCTTTCTTT
.	TRBD1	TRBV15	TRBJ2-1	CATSSWTGTREQFF	TGTGCCACCAGCTCCTGGACAGGGACACGTGAGCAGTTCTTC
.	.	TRBV7-8	TRBJ2-1	CASSLGESSYNEQFF	TGTGCCAGCAGCTTGGGCGAGTCCTCCTACAATGAGCAGTTCTTC
.	TRBD2	TRBV10-3	TRBJ2-2	CAIAGGPNTGELFF	TGTGCCATCGCGGGAGGGCCGAACACCGGGGAGCTGTTTTTT
.	TRBD1	TRBV6-9	TRBJ1-3	CGQGFNKAGNTIYF	TGTGGACAGGGGTTCAATAAAGCTGGAAACACCATATATTTT
.	TRBD1	TRBV10-3	TRBJ2-7	CAISRLGQGAGQYF	TGTGCCATCAGTCGTCTGGGACAGGGGGCAGGGCAGTACTTC
.	.	TRBV9	TRBJ2-1	CASSPHSGGDYNEQFF	TGTGCCAGCAGCCCTCATAGCGGAGGTGACTACAATGAGCAGTTCTTC
.	TRBD1	TRBV5-1	TRBJ2-2	CASSLDRGAGELFF	TGCGCCAGCAGCCTGGACAGGGGAGCCGGGGAGCTGTTTTTT
.	TRBD2	TRBV18	TRBJ2-5	CASSRLAALQETQYF	TGTGCCAGCTCACGGCTAGCGGCCCTCCAAGAGACCCAGTACTTC
.	TRBD2	TRBV7-6	TRBJ2-1	CASSFDTKTSGINEQFF	TGTGCCAGCAGCTTCGACACTAAGACTAGCGGAATCAATGAGCAGTTCTTC
few	TRBD2	TRBV4-2	TRBJ2-7	CASSQDHGRAREQYF	TGTGCCAGCAGCCAAGATCACGGGAGGGCACGGGAGCAGTACTTC
.	.	TRBV29-1	TRBJ1-1	CSVEGPHEAFF	TGCAGCGTTGAAGGGCCCCATGAAGCTTTCTTT
.	.	TRBV5-4	TRBJ2-5	CASSFDRKETQYF	TGTGCCAGCAGCTTCGACAGGAAAGAGACCCAGTACTTC
few	.	TRBV6-7	TRBJ1-4	CASSQTELFF	TGTGCCAGCAGTCAGACAGAACTGTTTTTT
.	TRBD2	TRBV5-1	TRBJ2-3	CASSLSGSSDTQYF	TGCGCCAGCAGCCTTAGCGGGAGTTCGGATACGCAGTATTTT
.	.	TRBV6-4	TRBJ1-2	CASSDSWGHYGYTF	TGTGCCAGCAGTGACTCTTGGGGGCACTATGGCTACACCTTC
.	.	TRBV28	TRBJ1-2	CASSFDRNYNGYTF	TGTGCCAGCAGTTTCGACAGAAACTACAATGGCTACACCTTC
.	.	TRBV2	TRBJ2-7	CASMEGIEQYF	TGTGCCAGCATGGAGGGTATCGAGCAGTACTTC
.	TRBD2	TRBV23-1	TRBJ2-7	CASKKALAGSEQYF	TGCGCCAGCAAAAAAGCCCTAGCGGGAAGCGAGCAGTACTTC
once	TRBD1	TRBV5-1	TRBJ2-7	CASSPGTGVFDEQYF	TGCGCCAGCAGCCCCGGGACAGGGGTGTTCGACGAGCAGTACTTC
.	TRBD1	TRBV28	TRBJ2-3	CASSLDRGTDTQYF	TGTGCCAGCAGTTTAGACAGGGGAACAGATACGCAGTATTTT
.	.	TRBV7-8	TRBJ2-7	CASSPTDPDRGNPYEQYF	TGTGCCAGCAGCCCCACAGACCCTGACAGAGGAAACCCCTACGAGCAGTACTTC
.	TRBD1	TRBV10-3	TRBJ1-6	CAISKGQNNNSPLHF	TGTGCCATCAGTAAGGGACAGAACAATAATTCACCCCTCCACTTT
.	.	TRBV4-2	TRBJ2-5	CASSQEEARETQYF	TGTGCCAGCAGCCAAGAGGAAGCGAGGGAGACCCAGTACTTC
.	TRBD2	TRBV7-9	TRBJ2-1	CASSLELAGTYNEQFF	TGTGCCAGCAGCTTAGAACTAGCGGGAACCTACAATGAGCAGTTCTTC
.	.	TRBV5-8	TRBJ2-2	CASRLQQATGELFF	TGTGCCAGCAGATTGCAACAGGCCACCGGGGAGCTGTTTTTT
.	.	TRBV9	TRBJ1-4	CASSVDSHAVGLFF	TGTGCCAGCAGCGTCGACAGTCACGCTGTAGGACTGTTTTTT
.	TRBD1	TRBV13	TRBJ2-1	CASSPVGQGAINEQFF	TGTGCCAGCAGCCCGGTTGGACAGGGGGCAATCAATGAGCAGTTCTTC
.	TRBD2	TRBV6-1	TRBJ2-7	CASRAGGKYEQYF	TGTGCCAGCAGAGCGGGAGGAAAATACGAGCAGTACTTC
.	TRBD2	TRBV7-9	TRBJ2-7	CASSLRTSGVEQYF	TGTGCCAGCAGCTTACGCACTAGCGGGGTCGAGCAGTACTTC